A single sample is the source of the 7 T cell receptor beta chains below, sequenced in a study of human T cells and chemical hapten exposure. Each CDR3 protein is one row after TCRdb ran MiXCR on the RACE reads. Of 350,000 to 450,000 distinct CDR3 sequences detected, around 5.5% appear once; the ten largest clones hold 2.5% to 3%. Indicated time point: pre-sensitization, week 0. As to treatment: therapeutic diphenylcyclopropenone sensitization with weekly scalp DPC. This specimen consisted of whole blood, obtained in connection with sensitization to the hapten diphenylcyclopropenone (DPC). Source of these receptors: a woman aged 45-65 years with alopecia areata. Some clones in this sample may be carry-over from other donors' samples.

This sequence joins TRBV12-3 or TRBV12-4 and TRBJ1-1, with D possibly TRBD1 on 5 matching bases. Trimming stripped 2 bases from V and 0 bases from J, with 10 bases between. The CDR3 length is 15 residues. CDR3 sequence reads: CASSLWGILNTEAFF. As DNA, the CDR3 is TGTGCCAGCAGTTTATGGGGGATCCTGAACACTGAAGCTTTCTTT.

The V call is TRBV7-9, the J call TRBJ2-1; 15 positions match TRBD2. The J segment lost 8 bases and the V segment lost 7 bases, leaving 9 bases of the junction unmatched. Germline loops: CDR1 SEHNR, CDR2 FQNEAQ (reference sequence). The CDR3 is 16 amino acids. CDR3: CASTPRGTSGRYEQFF. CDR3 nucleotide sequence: TGTGCCAGCACCCCACGGGGGACTAGCGGGAGGTATGAGCAGTTCTTC. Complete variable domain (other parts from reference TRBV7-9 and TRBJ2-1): DTGVSQNPRHKITKRGQNVTFRCDPISEHNRLYWYRQTLGQGPEFLTYFQNEAQLEKSRLLSDRFSAERPKGSFSTLEIQRTEQGDSAMYLCASTPRGTSGRYEQFFGPGTRLTVL.

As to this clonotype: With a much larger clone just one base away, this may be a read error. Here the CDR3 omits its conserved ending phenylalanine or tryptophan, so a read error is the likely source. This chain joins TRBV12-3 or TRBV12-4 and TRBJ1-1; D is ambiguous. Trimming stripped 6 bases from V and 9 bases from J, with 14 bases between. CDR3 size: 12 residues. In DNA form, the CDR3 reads TGTGCCAGCAGGCCTGATTCTAGTAAAGCTTTCCTT. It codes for CASRPDSSKAFL.

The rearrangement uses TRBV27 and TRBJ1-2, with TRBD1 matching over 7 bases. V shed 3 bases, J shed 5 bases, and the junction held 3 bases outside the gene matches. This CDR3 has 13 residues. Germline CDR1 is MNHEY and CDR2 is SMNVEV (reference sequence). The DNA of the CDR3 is TGTGCCAGCAGTTTGACAGGGAGGTATGGCTACACCTTC. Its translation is CASSLTGRYGYTF.

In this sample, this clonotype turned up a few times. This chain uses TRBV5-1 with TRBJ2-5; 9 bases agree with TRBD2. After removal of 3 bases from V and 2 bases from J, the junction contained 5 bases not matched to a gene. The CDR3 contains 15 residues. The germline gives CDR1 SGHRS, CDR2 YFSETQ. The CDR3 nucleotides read TGCGCCAGCAGCTCGACTAGCGGCCATCAAGAGACCCAGTACTTC. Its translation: CASSSTSGHQETQYF.

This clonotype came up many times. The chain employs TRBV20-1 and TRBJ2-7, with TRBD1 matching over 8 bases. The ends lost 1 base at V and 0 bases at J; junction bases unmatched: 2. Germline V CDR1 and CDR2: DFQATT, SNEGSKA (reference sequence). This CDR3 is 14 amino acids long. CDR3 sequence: CSARVGTGSYEQYF. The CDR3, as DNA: TGCAGTGCTAGAGTGGGGACAGGCTCCTACGAGCAGTACTTC.

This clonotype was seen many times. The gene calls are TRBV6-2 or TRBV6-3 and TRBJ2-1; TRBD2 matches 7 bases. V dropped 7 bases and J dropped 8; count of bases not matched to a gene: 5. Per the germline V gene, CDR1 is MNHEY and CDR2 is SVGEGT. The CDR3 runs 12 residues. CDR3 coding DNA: TGTGCCAGCACTAACGGGAGGCATGAGCAGTTCTTC. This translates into CASTNGRHEQFF.